This T cell receptor beta chain is from a study of CXCR3-negative and CXCR3-positive naive CD8 T cells. Naive cells were sorted as CD45RO-, CCR7+, CD27+ and CD95-. UMI-labeled 5' RACE yielded the TRB cDNA libraries. TCRdb re-called the 5' RACE reads, yielding one record per CDR3 amino acid sequence without DNA. The sample includes tens of thousands of distinct CDR3 sequences. Sample: naive CXCR3- CD8+ T cells from blood. Noted subset: CD45RO-CCR7+CD27+CD95- naive CD8+ T cells lacking CXCR3 (TNR3-). The receptor was isolated from a human donor in good health. Some clones in this sample may be carry-over from other donors' samples.

This CDR3 reads CSAAGAGSYEQYF. The chain carries TRBV20-1 and TRBJ2-7; the D call of TRBD1 rests on TCRdb alone, since no DNA is present to check it. This CDR3 has 13 residues. From germline, CDR1 is DFQATT and CDR2 SNEGSKA (reference sequence).